This T cell receptor (beta chain) was documented in a study of T cell responses to AZD1222 COVID-19 vaccine. V lost 3 bases, J lost 2 bases, and 11 bases lay in between. The CDR3 totals 14 residues. Looked up from germline, CDR1 is KGHSH and CDR2 is LQKENI. Study-level results: The donors showed a predominance of white British ancestry and of females, with possible underestimation of clonal diversity.

This clone was detected once. Its antigen is not known. Some clones are missing from TCRdb's copy, which holds only in-frame ones; the method was immunoSEQ multiplex PCR. The sample consists of roughly 120,000 clones, approximately 90% of them appearing once. This chain joins TRBV18 and TRBJ2-7; possibly TRBD1 for D (6 bases). This TCR was recovered from an adult who received the AZD1222 COVID-19 vaccine. The specimen was peripheral blood, collected 28 days after the second AZD1222 dose. The CDR3 loop is CASSPGQGTYEQYF. Here the CDR3 DNA reads TGTGCCAGCTCACCGGGTCAGGGGACCTACGAGCAGTACTTC.